The sequence of this T cell receptor (beta chain) was determined in a study of cytomegalovirus exposure and HLA in healthy donors. Findings and limits, study-wide: Researchers catalogued some 160 TCR beta chains as cytomegalovirus-associated. As confirmed in vitro, a few CMV-associated chains were specific for CMV antigens. In an earlier analysis, productive rearrangement rates for most beta V segments clustered near 87% or 30%. A later analysis appeared to link common viral pathogens to several of the most significant clusters.

This clone showed up just once. The antigen remains undetermined. The CDR3 has 16 amino acids. Germline V lookup: CDR1 KGHSH, CDR2 LQKENI. Trimming removed 4 bases from V and 6 bases from J; junction bases left unmatched: 15. Vbeta (60) and Jbeta (13) primers were used in the PCR. Libraries were prepared by immunoSEQ multiplex PCR; TCRdb keeps only in-frame clonotypes and omits some of them. The sample includes about 140,000 clones, approximately 79% of them seen just once. The V and J genes are TRBV18 and TRBJ2-7, with TRBD1 matching 7 bases. The receptor's source is a woman between 45 and 65 years old in good health and CMV-seropositive. What was sequenced was PBMCs. The CDR3 protein is CASSQAAGGVAGEQYF. CDR3 sequence (DNA): TGTGCCAGCTCACAAGCAGCAGGGGGTGTGGCGGGCGAGCAGTACTTC.